This T cell receptor (beta chain) was sequenced for a study of blood T cells in healthy people across ages. The authors ran a second PCR of roughly 6 to 11 cycles using a sample-barcoded 5' primer and a J-beta primer mix. TCRdb itself ran the 5' RACE reads through MiXCR, one entry per CDR3 protein. The repertoire holds 850,000 to 1,000,000 distinct CDR3 sequences, roughly 51% seen once, with 20% to 25% in the top ten. Trimming stripped 0 bases from V and 6 bases from J, with 11 bases between. The CDR3 spans 14 residues. Germline-derived CDR1 and CDR2 are LGHNA and YSLEER. The V gene is TRBV4-3, the J gene TRBJ1-1; no clear D gene. The sequenced sample was blood. This receptor was taken from a woman aged 55-69 years in good health. CDR3 in amino acids: CASSQDLGLSEAFF. CDR3 DNA sequence: TGCGCCAGCAGCCAAGACCTAGGGCTTTCTGAAGCTTTCTTT.